The 9 T cell receptor beta chains below come from one sample, sequenced in a study of Graves' ophthalmopathy and Graves' hyperthyroidism. Researchers took RNA transcripts and amplified TCR beta CDR3 regions from them. An initial RT-PCR round employing HTBI primers preceded a second-round multiplex PCR. In TCRdb, the multiplex PCR reads were re-called with MiXCR into one record per CDR3 protein. This repertoire shows 200,000 to 300,000 distinct CDR3 sequences, around 50% found once; its top ten account for about 45%. The sequenced sample was peripheral blood. These receptors originate from an adult man with Graves' ophthalmopathy.

This rearrangement joins TRBV7-2 to TRBJ2-3, with TRBD1 matching over 7 bases. CDR1 SGHTA and CDR2 FQGNSA come from the germline V gene. V was clipped by 5 bases and J by 3 bases; unmatched bases: 5. The CDR3 totals 14 residues. DNA of the CDR3: TGTGCCAGCAGCCCTGACAGGGAGACAGATACGCAGTATTTT. Translated, it gives CASSPDRETDTQYF.

Concerning this clonotype: The germline gene is not matched at one end of the junction; a read error may be the cause. CDR3 nucleotides: TGCGCGGCACTTCCCTCGGCAAGTTCCTATAATTCATCCCTCCACTTT. Translation gives CAALPSASSYNSSLHF. The V call is TRBV29-1, the J call TRBJ1-6; D uncertain. This CDR3 spans 16 amino acids. Germline V gene data show CDR1 as SQVTM and CDR2 as ANQGSEA.

This clonotype was seen a handful of times. The chain joins TRBV20-1 to TRBJ2-7; 9 bases agree with TRBD2. With V trimmed by 6 bases and J by 3 bases, 9 bases remained unmatched. Germline assignment: CDR1 DFQATT and CDR2 SNEGSKA (reference sequence). The CDR3 covers 14 residues. CDR3 nucleotide sequence: TGCAGTGCAGAGACGGGACTAGCTAGCTACGAGCAGTACTTC. This encodes CSAETGLASYEQYF.

Only a few counts were recorded for this clonotype. CDR3: CASSISSYEQYF. DNA of the CDR3: TGTGCCAGTAGTATCAGCTCCTACGAGCAGTACTTC. The V call is TRBV19, the J call TRBJ2-7; D uncertain. From germline, CDR1 is LNHDA and CDR2 SQIVND (reference sequence). Trimming cost V 3 bases and J 0 bases, with 3 bases left between them. The CDR3 is 12 amino acids.

This clonotype was counted a few times. The chain joins TRBV24-1 to TRBJ2-7; 8 nucleotides agree with TRBD1. Losses at the gene ends were 3 bases for V and 0 bases for J; bases not matched to a gene: 3. In germline, CDR1 is KGHDR, CDR2 SFDVKD. This CDR3 spans 15 amino acids. CDR3 nucleotide sequence: TGTGCCACCAGTGATGGACAGGGCGACTCCTACGAGCAGTACTTC. This codes for CATSDGQGDSYEQYF.

This clonotype was seen a handful of times. As DNA, the CDR3 is TGCAGTGCCTATCTTGGACAGGGGAGGGCCAACGTCCTGACTTTC. This gives the protein CSAYLGQGRANVLTF. The chain joins TRBV20-1 to TRBJ2-6, with 9 bases identical to TRBD1. The junction had 8 bases not matched to a gene; V was cut back by 6 bases and J by 5 bases. The germline V gene encodes CDR1 DFQATT and CDR2 SNEGSKA (reference sequence). The CDR3 is made up of 15 amino acids.

This clonotype was detected a few times. A read error may account for a junction end that differs from germline. The chain carries TRBV10-3 and TRBJ1-3; tentatively, D is TRBD1 (5 bases). The germline V gene has CDR1 ENHRY and CDR2 SYGVKD. CDR3 size: 15 residues. The chain's CDR3 is CASSKTGGSGNTIYF. The CDR3 DNA reads TGTGCCAGCAGTAAGACTGGGGGGTCTGGAAACACCATATATTTT.

This chain links TRBV9 with TRBJ1-3; 7 bases align to TRBD1. This CDR3 spans 16 amino acids. Germline lookup yields CDR1 SGDLS and CDR2 YYNGEE. The V gene end was trimmed by 5 bases and the J gene end by 0 bases; junction bases not matched to a gene: 8. Here the CDR3 reads CASSEGTAFSGNTIYF. The CDR3 nucleotides are TGTGCCAGCAGTGAAGGGACAGCCTTCTCTGGAAACACCATATATTTT.

The chain recombines TRBV20-1 with TRBJ2-7, with 7 bases that match TRBD2. V lost 5 bases, J lost 3 bases, and 7 bases stayed unmatched. The CDR3 contains 13 residues. The germline V gene encodes CDR1 DFQATT and CDR2 SNEGSKA (reference sequence). The CDR3 nucleotides read TGCAGTGCTCGATCTAGCGGTTTCTACGAGCAGTACTTC. Its translation is CSARSSGFYEQYF.